This TCR beta chain was captured by sequencing in a study of blood T cells in healthy people across ages. A note on this clonotype: Its antigen is still unknown.

Through a sample-barcoded 5' primer and a J-beta primer mix, a second PCR was run for roughly 7 to 11 cycles. Every cDNA was tagged by a template-switch adaptor with 12 random nucleotides. TCRdb called the 5' RACE reads again in MiXCR, with one record for every CDR3 protein. The table shows roughly 1,300,000 distinct CDR3 sequences, with 59% occurring only once. Regarding the study as a whole: Diversity of TCR beta per million T cells declined in a roughly linear way with age.

Germline V CDR1 and CDR2: LGHNA, YSLEER. The ends lost 1 base at V and 8 bases at J; junction bases unmatched: 4. The length of the CDR3 is 15 residues. The chain employs TRBV4-3 and TRBJ1-6; TRBD1 matches 8 bases. Input material: blood. This sequence originates from a man aged 18 to 29 in good health. CDR3 DNA: TGCGCCAGCAGCCAAGGGACAGGGTGGGATTCACCCCTCCACTTT. Translated, it gives CASSQGTGWDSPLHF.